This T cell receptor beta chain derives from a study of T cells in Graves' hyperthyroidism and ophthalmopathy. General study results and limits: A median around 5.9 months before onset, the model predicted ophthalmopathy. The blood repertoire included most of the expanded thyroid clonotypes above 0.001.

At least ten counts were recorded for this clonotype. Its target is not known. CDR1 is SGHRS, CDR2 YFSETQ, per germline. The CDR3 spans 16 residues. With V trimmed by 3 bases and J by 7 bases, 12 bases remained unmatched. Amplified TCR beta CDR3 regions derived from RNA transcripts. The TCR CDR3 was amplified in a first-round RT-PCR using the HTBI primer set. TCRdb re-derived calls from the multiplex PCR reads in MiXCR, one entry per CDR3 protein. The sample carries 500,000 or so distinct CDR3 sequences, about 16% recorded once. The rearrangement joins TRBV5-1 to TRBJ2-1; 8 bases fit TRBD2. Sequencing was performed on blood. The sequence was obtained from a woman in her thirties with Graves' ophthalmopathy. The CDR3 protein is CASSSGSGRYENEQFF. The CDR3 DNA is TGCGCCAGCAGCTCAGGAAGCGGGAGATATGAGAATGAGCAGTTCTTC.